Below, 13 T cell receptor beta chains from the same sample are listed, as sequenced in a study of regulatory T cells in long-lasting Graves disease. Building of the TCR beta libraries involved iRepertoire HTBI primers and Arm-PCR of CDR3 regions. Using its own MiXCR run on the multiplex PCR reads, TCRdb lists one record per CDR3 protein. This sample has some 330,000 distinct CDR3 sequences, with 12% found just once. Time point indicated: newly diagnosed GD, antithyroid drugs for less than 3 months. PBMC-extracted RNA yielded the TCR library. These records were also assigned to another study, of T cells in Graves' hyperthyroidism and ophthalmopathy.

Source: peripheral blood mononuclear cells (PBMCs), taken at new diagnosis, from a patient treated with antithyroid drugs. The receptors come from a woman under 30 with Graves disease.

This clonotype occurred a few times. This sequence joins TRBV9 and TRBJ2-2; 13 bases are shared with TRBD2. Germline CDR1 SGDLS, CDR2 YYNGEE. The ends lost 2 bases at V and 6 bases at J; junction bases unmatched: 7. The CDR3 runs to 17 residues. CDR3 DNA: TGTGCCAGCAGCGTCCTCAATGGACTAGCGGGGGCCGGGGAGCTGTTTTTT. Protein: CASSVLNGLAGAGELFF.

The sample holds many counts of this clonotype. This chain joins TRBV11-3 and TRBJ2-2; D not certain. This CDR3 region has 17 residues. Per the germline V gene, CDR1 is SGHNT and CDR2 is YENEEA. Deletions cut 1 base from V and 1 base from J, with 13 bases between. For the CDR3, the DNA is TGTGCCAGCAGCTTAGGGGTAGGAGAAAGGAACACCGGGGAGCTGTTTTTT. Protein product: CASSLGVGERNTGELFF.

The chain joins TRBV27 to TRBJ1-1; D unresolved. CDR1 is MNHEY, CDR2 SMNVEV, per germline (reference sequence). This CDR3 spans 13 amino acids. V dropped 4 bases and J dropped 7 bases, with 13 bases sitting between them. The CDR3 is CASSSPATIEAFF. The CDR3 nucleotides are TGTGCCAGCAGTTCACCCGCGACGATTGAAGCTTTCTTT.

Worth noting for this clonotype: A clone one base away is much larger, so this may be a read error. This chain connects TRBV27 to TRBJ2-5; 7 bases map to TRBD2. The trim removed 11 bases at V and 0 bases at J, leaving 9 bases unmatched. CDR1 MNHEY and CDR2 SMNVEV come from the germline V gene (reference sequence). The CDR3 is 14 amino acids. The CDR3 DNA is TGTGCCGGGGGGGGATGGGATCACCAAGAGACCCAGTACTTC. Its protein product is CAGGGWDHQETQYF.

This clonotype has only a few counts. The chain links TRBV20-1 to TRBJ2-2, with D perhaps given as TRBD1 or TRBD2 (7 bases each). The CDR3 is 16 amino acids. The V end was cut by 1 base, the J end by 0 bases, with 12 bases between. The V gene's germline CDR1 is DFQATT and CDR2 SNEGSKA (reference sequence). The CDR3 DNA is TGCAGTGCTAGAGCCAGCGGGACAGCGAACACCGGGGAGCTGTTTTTT. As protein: CSARASGTANTGELFF.

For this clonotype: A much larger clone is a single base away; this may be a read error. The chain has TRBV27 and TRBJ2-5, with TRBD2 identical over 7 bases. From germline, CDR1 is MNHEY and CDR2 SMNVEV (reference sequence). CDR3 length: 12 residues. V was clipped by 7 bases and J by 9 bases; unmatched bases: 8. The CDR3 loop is CASNNNRGAQYF. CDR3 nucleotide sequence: TGTGCCAGCAACAACAACCGGGGGGCCCAGTACTTC.

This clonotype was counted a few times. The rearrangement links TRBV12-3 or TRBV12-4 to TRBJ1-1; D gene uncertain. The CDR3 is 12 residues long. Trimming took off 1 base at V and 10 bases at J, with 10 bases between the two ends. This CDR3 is CASSLGGSGAFF. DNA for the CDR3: TGTGCCAGCAGTTTAGGGGGATCAGGAGCTTTCTTT.

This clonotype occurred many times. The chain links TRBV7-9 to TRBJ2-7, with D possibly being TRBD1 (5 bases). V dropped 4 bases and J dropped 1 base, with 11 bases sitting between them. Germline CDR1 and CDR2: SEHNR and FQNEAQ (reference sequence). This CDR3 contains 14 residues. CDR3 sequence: CASSSTVSSYEQYF. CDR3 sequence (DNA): TGTGCCAGCAGCTCGACAGTTTCTTCCTACGAGCAGTACTTC.

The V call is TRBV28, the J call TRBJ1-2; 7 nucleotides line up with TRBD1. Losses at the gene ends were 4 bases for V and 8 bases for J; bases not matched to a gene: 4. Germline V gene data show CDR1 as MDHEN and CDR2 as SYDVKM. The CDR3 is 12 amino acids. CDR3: CASSSTGLGYTF. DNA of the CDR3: TGTGCCAGCAGTTCGACAGGGCTCGGCTACACCTTC.

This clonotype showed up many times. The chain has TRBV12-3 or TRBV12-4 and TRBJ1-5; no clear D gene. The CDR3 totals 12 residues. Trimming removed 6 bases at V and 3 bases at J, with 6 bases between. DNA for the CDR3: TGTGCCAGCAGAGGTGACAATCAGCCCCAGCATTTT. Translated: CASRGDNQPQHF.

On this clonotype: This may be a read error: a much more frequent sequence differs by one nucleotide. The CDR3 DNA sequence: TGCGCCAGCAGCCGCGGGGGGGGTAGCAATCAGCCCCAGCATTTT. Translated, it gives CASSRGGGSNQPQHF. The rearrangement joins TRBV5-1 to TRBJ1-5, with TRBD1 as a possible D gene (5 bases). This CDR3 contains 15 residues. The germline CDR1 and CDR2 sequences are SGHRS and YFSETQ. Trimming pared 4 bases from V and 0 bases from J, leaving 11 bases between.

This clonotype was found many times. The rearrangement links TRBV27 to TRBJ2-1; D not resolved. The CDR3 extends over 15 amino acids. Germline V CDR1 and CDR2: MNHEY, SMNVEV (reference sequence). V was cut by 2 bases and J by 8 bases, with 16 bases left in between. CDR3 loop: CASSLGPLWSHEQFF. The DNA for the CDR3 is TGTGCCAGCAGTTTAGGGCCCCTATGGAGCCATGAGCAGTTCTTC.

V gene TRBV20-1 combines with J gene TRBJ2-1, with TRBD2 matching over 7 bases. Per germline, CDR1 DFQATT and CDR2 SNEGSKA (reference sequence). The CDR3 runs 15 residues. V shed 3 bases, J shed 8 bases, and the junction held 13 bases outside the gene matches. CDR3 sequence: CSASGRGSAGDEQFF. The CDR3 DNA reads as TGCAGTGCTAGTGGGAGGGGATCGGCCGGGGATGAGCAGTTCTTC.